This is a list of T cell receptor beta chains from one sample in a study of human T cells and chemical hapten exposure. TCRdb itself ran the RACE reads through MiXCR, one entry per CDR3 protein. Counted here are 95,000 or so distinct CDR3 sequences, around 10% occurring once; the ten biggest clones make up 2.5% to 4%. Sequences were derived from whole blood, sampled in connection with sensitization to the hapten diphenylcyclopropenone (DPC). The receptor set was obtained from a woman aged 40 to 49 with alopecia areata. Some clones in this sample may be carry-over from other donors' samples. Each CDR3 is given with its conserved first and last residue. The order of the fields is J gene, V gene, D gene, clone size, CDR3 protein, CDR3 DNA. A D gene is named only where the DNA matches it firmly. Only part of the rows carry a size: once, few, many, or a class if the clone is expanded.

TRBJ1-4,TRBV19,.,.,CASSTDRVLNEKLFF,TGTGCCAGTAGTACCGACCGGGTCCTTAATGAAAAACTGTTTTTT
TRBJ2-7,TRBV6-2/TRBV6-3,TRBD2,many,CASRRLAGEPYEQYF,TGTGCCAGCAGACGCCTAGCGGGGGAGCCCTACGAGCAGTACTTC
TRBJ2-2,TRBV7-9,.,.,CASSLEVAGELFF,TGTGCCAGCAGCTTAGAGGTGGCCGGGGAGCTGTTTTTT
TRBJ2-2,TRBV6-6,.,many,CASKQRIADTGELFF,TGTGCCAGCAAGCAGCGTATTGCGGACACCGGGGAGCTGTTTTTT
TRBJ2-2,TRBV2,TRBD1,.,CASSYRGQGGELFF,TGTGCCAGCAGTTACAGGGGGCAGGGCGGGGAGCTGTTTTTT
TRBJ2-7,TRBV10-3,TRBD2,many,CAISWTSRDEQYF,TGTGCCATCAGTTGGACTAGCCGCGACGAGCAGTACTTC
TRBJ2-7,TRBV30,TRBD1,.,CAWIPGTGGGYEQYF,TGTGCCTGGATACCCGGGACAGGGGGAGGCTACGAGCAGTACTTC
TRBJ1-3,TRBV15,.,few,CATSRVVGSSGNTIYF,TGTGCCACCAGCAGAGTAGTCGGCAGCTCTGGAAACACCATATATTTT
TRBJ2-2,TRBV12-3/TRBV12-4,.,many,CASRSTATPGELFF,TGTGCCAGCAGGTCGACAGCGACGCCCGGGGAGCTGTTTTTT
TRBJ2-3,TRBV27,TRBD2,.,CASSLSSLSLRAGVEDTQYF,TGTGCCAGCAGTTTATCATCCCTCTCCCTTAGGGCGGGAGTCGAAGATACGCAGTATTTT
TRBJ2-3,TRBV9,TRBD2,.,CASSVGSSGGSTQYF,TGTGCCAGCAGCGTGGGCTCTAGCGGGGGTTCTACGCAGTATTTT
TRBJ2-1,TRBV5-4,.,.,CASRRDTGDEQFF,TGTGCCAGCAGGCGCGACACCGGGGATGAGCAGTTCTTC
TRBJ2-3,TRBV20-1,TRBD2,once,CSARPGLAGGPSFSTDTQYF,TGCAGTGCTAGACCGGGACTAGCGGGGGGGCCCTCCTTTAGCACAGATACGCAGTATTTT
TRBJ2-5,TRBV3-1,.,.,CASSRLLGQETQYF,TGTGCCAGCAGCCGACTATTGGGCCAAGAGACCCAGTACTTC
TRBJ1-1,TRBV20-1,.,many,CSASRVQRDTEAFF,TGCAGTGCTAGTCGTGTCCAACGGGACACTGAAGCTTTCTTT
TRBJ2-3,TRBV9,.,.,CASSPGGARTDTQYF,TGTGCCAGCAGCCCTGGGGGGGCCCGCACAGATACGCAGTATTTT
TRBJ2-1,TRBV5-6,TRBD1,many,CASTYGQDSYNEQFF,TGTGCCAGCACCTACGGACAGGACTCCTACAATGAGCAGTTCTTC
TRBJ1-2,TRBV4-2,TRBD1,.,CASSPPSGTDNYGYTF,TGTGCCAGCAGCCCCCCCTCCGGGACAGACAACTATGGCTACACCTTC
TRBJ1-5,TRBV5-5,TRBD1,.,CASSGRDSFQPQHF,TGTGCCAGCAGCGGACGGGACAGTTTCCAGCCCCAGCATTTT
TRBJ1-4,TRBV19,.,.,CASRRTGTTSTNEKLFF,TGTGCCAGTAGGAGAACCGGGACAACTTCAACTAATGAAAAACTGTTTTTT
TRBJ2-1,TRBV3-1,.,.,CASSQTQETGCFF,TGTGCCAGCAGCCAGACTCAGGAGACAGGCTGTTTCTTC
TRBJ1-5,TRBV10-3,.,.,CASGEDQPQHF,TGTGCCAGCGGGGAGGATCAGCCCCAGCATTTT
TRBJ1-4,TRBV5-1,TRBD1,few,CASSKGTGLNEKLFF,TGCGCCAGCAGCAAAGGGACAGGGCTGAATGAAAAACTGTTTTTT
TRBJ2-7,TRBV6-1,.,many,CASTRTDSEQYF,TGTGCCAGCACACGGACAGATAGCGAGCAGTACTTC
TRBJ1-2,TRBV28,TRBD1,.,CASSLSDRIHGYTF,TGTGCCAGCAGTTTATCGGACAGGATTCATGGCTACACCTTC
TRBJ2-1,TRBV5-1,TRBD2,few,CASSSRSGAGGRYEQFF,TGCGCCAGCAGCTCTCGATCTGGGGCGGGAGGCAGGTATGAGCAGTTCTTC
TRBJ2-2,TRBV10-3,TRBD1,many,CAISVGTANTGELFF,TGTGCCATCAGCGTAGGGACAGCGAACACCGGGGAGCTGTTTTTT
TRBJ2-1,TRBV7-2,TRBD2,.,CASSLDSGSNNEQFF,TGTGCCAGCAGCTTAGATAGCGGGAGCAACAATGAGCAGTTCTTC
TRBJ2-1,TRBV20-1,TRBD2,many,CSAPPGLAVFGEQFF,TGCAGTGCTCCTCCGGGACTAGCGGTTTTTGGTGAGCAGTTCTTC
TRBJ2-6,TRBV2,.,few,CASGGLRTGANVLTF,TGTGCCAGCGGTGGCCTCCGTACTGGGGCCAACGTCCTGACTTTC
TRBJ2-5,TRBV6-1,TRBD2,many,CASSLAGGYQETQYF,TGTGCCAGCAGCCTAGCGGGAGGGTACCAAGAGACCCAGTACTTC
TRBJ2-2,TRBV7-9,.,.,CASSLSAINTGELFF,TGTGCCAGCAGCTTAAGTGCCATAAACACCGGGGAGCTGTTTTTT
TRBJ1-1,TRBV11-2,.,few,CASSLMGRRVGEAFF,TGTGCCAGCAGCCTGATGGGGCGTCGGGTAGGTGAAGCTTTCTTT
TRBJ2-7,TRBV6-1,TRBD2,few,CASSSGTSGGAVAYEQYF,TGTGCCAGCAGTTCCGGGACTAGCGGGGGGGCGGTAGCCTACGAGCAGTACTTC
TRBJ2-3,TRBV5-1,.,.,CASSPLGGQGTDTQYF,TGCGCCAGCAGCCCCCTGGGGGGGCAGGGCACAGATACGCAGTATTTT
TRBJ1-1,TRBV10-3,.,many,CAISEPNLSAFF,TGTGCCATCAGTGAGCCAAATCTATCGGCTTTCTTT
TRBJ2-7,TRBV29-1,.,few,CSVITAEVLYEQYF,TGCAGCGTTATAACCGCGGAAGTTCTCTACGAGCAGTACTTC
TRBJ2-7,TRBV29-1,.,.,CSVQDNSYEQYF,TGCAGCGTTCAGGACAACTCCTACGAGCAGTACTTC
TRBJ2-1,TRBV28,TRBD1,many,CASSPGGAYNEQFF,TGTGCCAGCAGTCCAGGGGGCGCGTACAATGAGCAGTTCTTC
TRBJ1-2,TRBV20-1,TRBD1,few,CSARGTGRDYGYTF,TGCAGTGCTAGAGGGACAGGGAGGGACTATGGCTACACCTTC
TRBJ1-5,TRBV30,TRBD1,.,CAWSGQGGQPQHF,TGTGCCTGGTCGGGACAGGGAGGGCAGCCCCAGCATTTT
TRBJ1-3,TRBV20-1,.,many,CSAPGPTSGNTIYF,TGCAGTGCGCCCGGGCCAACCTCTGGAAACACCATATATTTT